The 24 T cell receptor beta chains below all came from one sample that was sequenced in a study of Ad26.COV2.S vaccination and SARS-CoV-2 variants. Treatment of the sample: some 20 received Ad26.COV2.S at low or high dose, single or two shots; about 5 received placebo; per-sample allocation not given. Sampling happened 63 days after the first vaccine or placebo injection. The table came from immunoSEQ multiplex PCR; TCRdb's copy has only in-frame clones and leaves some out. Of around 450,000 clones in the sample, nearly 90% were seen once. The source material was peripheral blood, sampled in a trial of Ad26.COV2.S vaccine versus placebo. These TCRs come from a person between 18 and 60 years old who received the Ad26.COV2.S COVID-19 vaccine or a placebo.

The gene calls are TRBV5-1 and TRBJ2-1; no clear D gene. Germline loops: CDR1 SGHRS, CDR2 YFSETQ. This CDR3 has 17 residues. The germline V and J ends were trimmed by 0 bases and 5 bases, with 18 bases remaining between them. The CDR3 protein is CASSLGAGGRSHNEQFF. Written as DNA, the CDR3 is TGCGCCAGCAGCTTGGGGGCCGGCGGCCGCTCACACAATGAGCAGTTCTTC.

The J gene is TRBJ1-2, the V gene TRBV2, with 7 bases fitting TRBD1. Germline CDR1 reads SNHLY; CDR2 reads FYNNEI. The CDR3 is made up of 15 amino acids. V gave up 0 bases and J gave up 7 bases; unmatched junction bases: 8. CDR3 sequence reads: CASSEAGGGAGGYTF. The CDR3 DNA sequence: TGTGCCAGCAGTGAAGCCGGAGGGGGCGCGGGTGGCTACACCTTC.

The chain is built from TRBV7-3 and TRBJ2-5; 8 bases are shared with TRBD2. CDR3 length: 15 amino acids. V dropped 0 bases and J dropped 2; count of bases not matched to a gene: 2. The V gene's germline CDR1 is SGHTA and CDR2 FQGTGA. CDR3 bases: TGTGCCAGCAGCTTAACTGGGACTAGACAAGAGACCCAGTACTTC. As protein: CASSLTGTRQETQYF.

V is TRBV7-9 and J is TRBJ1-3, with 8 bases aligning to TRBD1. The CDR3 loop spans 16 amino acids. CDR1 SEHNR and CDR2 FQNEAQ come from the germline V gene (reference sequence). The V gene end was trimmed by 4 bases and the J gene end by 4 bases; junction bases not matched to a gene: 9. CDR3 region: CASSSRTRDRGNTIYF. In nucleotides, the CDR3 is TGTGCCAGCAGCTCGCGTACCCGGGACAGGGGAAACACCATATATTTT.

V and J are TRBV28 and TRBJ2-1; D possibly corresponds to TRBD2 (6 bases). The CDR3 totals 15 residues. Per germline, CDR1 MDHEN and CDR2 SYDVKM. V shed 2 bases and J shed 3 bases, with 11 bases lying between them. CDR3 bases: TGTGCCAGCAGTTTACCTCCCGGGAGCTACAATGAGCAGTTCTTC. Protein sequence: CASSLPPGSYNEQFF.

The V call is TRBV28, the J call TRBJ1-5, with D maybe TRBD1 (5 bases). Germline-derived CDR1 and CDR2 are MDHEN and SYDVKM. This CDR3 comprises 15 residues. V was cut by 3 bases and J by 7 bases, with 16 bases left in between. As DNA, the CDR3 is TGTGCCAGCAGTTTGGGGGGGTCCAGGGCCCAGCCCCAGCATTTT. This codes for CASSLGGSRAQPQHF.

This chain joins TRBV28 and TRBJ2-7; 9 bases fit TRBD1. Germline V gene sequence: CDR1 MDHEN, CDR2 SYDVKM. V was pared by 7 bases and J by 3 bases, with 10 bases of the junction left unmatched. This CDR3 has 15 amino acids. The CDR3 bases are TGTGCCAGCAAATTTCCGGGACAGGGTGGCTACGAGCAGTACTTC. Protein sequence: CASKFPGQGGYEQYF. The variable domain in full, completed from reference TRBV28 and TRBJ2-7, reads DVKVTQSSRYLVKRTGEKVFLECVQDMDHENMFWYRQDPGLGLRLIYFSYDVKMKEKGDIPEGYSVSREKKERFSLILESASTNQTSMYLCASKFPGQGGYEQYFGPGTRLTVT.

The chain uses TRBV6-4 and TRBJ1-5; D not certain. The CDR3 sequence is 13 residues long. Germline V gene lookup returns CDR1 MRHNA and CDR2 SNTAGT. Between the trimmed V and J ends, which lost 3 bases and 2 bases, there was a span of 5 bases. In DNA form, the CDR3 reads TGTGCCAGCAGTGAAGGCGGCAATCAGCCCCAGCATTTT. Protein: CASSEGGNQPQHF.

This clone was recorded only once. This chain connects TRBV28 to TRBJ2-7, with TRBD2 as a possible D gene (5 bases). The CDR3 contains 14 residues. Trimming stripped 2 bases from V and 6 bases from J, with 14 bases between. The germline gives CDR1 MDHEN, CDR2 SYDVKM. The CDR3 bases are TGTGCCAGCAGTTTAGTTTCGGGGTTACGCGAGCAGTACTTC. It encodes CASSLVSGLREQYF.

J is TRBJ2-7 and V is TRBV5-5, with D perhaps matching TRBD2 (5 bases). Per the germline V gene, CDR1 is SGHKS and CDR2 is YYEKEE (reference sequence). With 0 bases removed from V and 6 bases from J, the gap between germline ends came to 16 bases. The CDR3 is 15 amino acids. CDR3 in amino acids: CASSLDLSGDLEQYF. In nucleotides, the CDR3 is TGTGCCAGCAGCTTGGATCTGAGCGGAGACCTCGAGCAGTACTTC.

For this clone: This sample includes further DNA sequences coding for the same CDR3. This chain connects TRBV29-1 to TRBJ2-2, with D possibly called TRBD1 or TRBD2 (5 bases each). The V end was cut by 7 bases, the J end by 0 bases, with 12 bases between. Germline V gene sequence: CDR1 SQVTM, CDR2 ANQGSEA. CDR3 length: 14 amino acids. The CDR3 DNA is TGCAGCGCCCTTGGGACGGCGAACACCGGGGAGCTGTTTTTT. It yields the protein CSALGTANTGELFF.

The chain has TRBV6-1 and TRBJ1-4; D is undetermined. The CDR3 totals 13 residues. In germline, CDR1 is MNHNS, CDR2 SASEGT. The V end lost 2 bases, the J end lost 4 bases, and 5 bases lay between the germline ends. CDR3 DNA sequence: TGTGCCAGCAGTGAATCGGGTAATGAAAAACTGTTTTTT. It specifies CASSESGNEKLFF.

CDR3 residues: CATGQGAPSETQYF. The CDR3 DNA is TGTGCCACCGGACAGGGGGCGCCTTCGGAGACCCAGTACTTC. The V and J genes are TRBV5-4 and TRBJ2-5, with TRBD1 identical over 11 bases. CDR1 SGHNT and CDR2 YYREEE come from the germline V gene (reference sequence). V shed 9 bases and J 5 bases; nucleotides not matched to a gene: 9. The CDR3 is 14 residues long.

The genes are TRBV18 and TRBJ2-3, with D maybe TRBD1 (5 bases). CDR3 size: 14 residues. The germline V and J ends were trimmed by 1 base and 2 bases, with 7 bases remaining between them. Per the germline V gene, CDR1 is KGHSH and CDR2 is LQKENI. The CDR3 DNA reads as TGTGCCAGCTCACCACAACAGGTCACAGATACGCAGTATTTT. This translates into CASSPQQVTDTQYF.

This rearrangement joins TRBV7-9 to TRBJ2-2; 7 positions match TRBD2. With V trimmed by 8 bases and J by 2 bases, 5 bases remained unmatched. CDR3 size: 14 residues. Germline-derived CDR1 and CDR2 are SEHNR and FQNEAQ (reference sequence). The CDR3 here is CASRSSGNTGELFF. The CDR3 DNA follows: TGTGCCAGCCGGTCTAGCGGTAACACCGGGGAGCTGTTTTTT.

The rearrangement joins TRBV30 to TRBJ2-7; D unclear. Germline CDR1 GTSNPN, CDR2 SVGIG (reference sequence). This CDR3 contains 14 residues. V was clipped by 5 bases and J by 1 base, with 15 bases between them. The CDR3 DNA reads as TGTGCCTGGTATACGGGTAAGTTGTCCTACGAGCAGTACTTC. Protein: CAWYTGKLSYEQYF.

The CDR3 bases are TGTGCCAGCAGCTTCCAACCTGCAACTAATGAAAAACTGTTTTTT. This encodes CASSFQPATNEKLFF. The chain uses TRBV28 and TRBJ1-4, with D hard to call. Per germline, CDR1 MDHEN and CDR2 SYDVKM. Trimming removed 6 bases from V and 0 bases from J, with 11 bases in between. The CDR3 totals 15 residues.

This chain joins TRBV2 and TRBJ1-4; possible D gene TRBD1, 5 bases. The germline V gene encodes CDR1 SNHLY and CDR2 FYNNEI. This CDR3 is built from 13 residues. V was pared by 7 bases and J by 2 bases, with 8 bases between. CDR3: CASNRGTNEKLFF. The CDR3 bases are TGTGCCAGCAATAGGGGCACTAATGAAAAACTGTTTTTT.

This clone was seen only once. The chain links TRBV6-5 to TRBJ1-1; tentative D call: TRBD1 (6 bases). CDR1 and CDR2 from the germline V gene are MNHEY and SVGAGI. V shed 0 bases and J shed 8 bases, with 19 bases lying between them. CDR3 length equals 16 residues. CDR3 in DNA: TGTGCCAGCAGTTACTCCAAATGGGGGGACACCTCCGAAGCTTTCTTT. Translated: CASSYSKWGDTSEAFF.

This sequence joins TRBV5-5 and TRBJ1-5; a weak D match, TRBD1 (5 bases). V was clipped by 1 base and J by 4 bases, with 12 bases between them. The CDR3 extends over 15 amino acids. The germline V gene encodes CDR1 SGHKS and CDR2 YYEKEE (reference sequence). The CDR3 here is CASSLFGTENQPQHF. CDR3 DNA: TGTGCCAGCAGCTTGTTCGGGACCGAGAATCAGCCCCAGCATTTT.

This clone has just one count. The V and J genes are TRBV3-1 (or the pseudogene TRBV3-2) and TRBJ1-2, with D tentatively TRBD1 (5 bases). In germline, CDR1 is LGHDT, CDR2 YNNKEL (reference sequence). V dropped 1 base and J dropped 8 bases, with 17 bases sitting between them. The CDR3 covers 15 residues. CDR3 sequence reads: CASSQVSGVYGGYTF. As DNA, the CDR3 is TGTGCCAGCAGCCAAGTATCGGGGGTCTATGGAGGCTACACCTTC.

V gene TRBV4-1 combines with J gene TRBJ1-4, with 9 bases fitting TRBD1. The CDR3 covers 16 residues. Germline V CDR1 and CDR2: MGHRA, YSYEKL. The junction had 9 bases not matched to a gene; V was cut back by 2 bases and J by 8 bases. CDR3 sequence (DNA): TGCGCCAGCAGCCAAACCGGGACAGGGTTAAGGGAAAAACTGTTTTTT. Its protein product is CASSQTGTGLREKLFF.

The DNA of the CDR3 is TGTGCCAGCGGGGAGCCGGGACAGGGCGACGGTACGCAGTATTTT. Translation: CASGEPGQGDGTQYF. V gene TRBV28 combines with J gene TRBJ2-3; TRBD1 matches 9 bases. Germline-derived CDR1 and CDR2 are MDHEN and SYDVKM. J gave up 8 bases and V 8 bases, and 14 bases lay outside the gene matches. The length of the CDR3 is 15 residues.

The rearrangement uses TRBV4-2 and TRBJ2-7; no reliable D call. CDR1 and CDR2 from the germline V gene are LGHNA and YNFKEQ. V shed 1 base and J shed 2 bases, with 6 bases lying between them. The CDR3 loop spans 13 amino acids. This CDR3 reads CASSQGLAYEQYV. The DNA for the CDR3 is TGTGCCAGCAGCCAAGGCCTGGCCTACGAGCAGTACGTC.